This paragraph reports one TCR beta chain. The antigen it binds to is not known. Per-base quality was not reported, and no clone a single base away is much larger than it. Between the V and J ends, shortened by 1 base and 0 bases respectively, the junction contains 8 bases. The germline V gene (reference sequence) specifies SGHNT as CDR1 and YYREEE as CDR2. The CDR3 runs 15 amino acids, cysteine and phenylalanine included. The retained sequence is limited to the CDR3, 45 bases, with the frame set at the first base. The entry originates in a study of T cell responses to AZD1222 COVID-19 vaccine (dated by TCRdb to about 2021). At the level of the whole study: A total of approximately 240 trial participants underwent TCR sequencing, of whom 207 received two doses of AZD1222 and some 26 received two doses of the MenACWY control vaccine. Trial participants were enrolled into age subgroups of 18-55, 56-69 and 70-plus years, which contained around 140, 26 and 57 TCR-sequenced participants, respectively.

Interpreted using the paper, the time point label stands for: about 28 days (+/-7) after the second vaccine dose. AZD1222 recipients with second doses at about 4 weeks or about 12 weeks were pooled, because spike-specific TCR depth and breadth did not differ between schedules. The vaccinee samples were drawn from two UK trials, COV001 and COV002, one of which was a single-blind randomized controlled phase 2/3 trial testing AZD1222 (ChAdOx1 nCoV-19) in healthy adults. For TCRbeta chain sequencing, PBMC samples from trial participants were taken at day 0 and at day 28 after the second dose. What the authors observed across the whole study: Most participants were white British and females outnumbered males, and the authors suggested that clonal diversity may have been underestimated. The vaccine-associated CD4 TCRs covered the entire spike protein, and the dominant responses fell in regions 160-218 and 743-854. Conclusions about previously exposed vaccinees are limited because only five or six AZD1222 recipients were SARS-CoV-2 seropositive at baseline. After two AZD1222 doses, both the breadth and the depth of spike-specific TCRs were significantly higher than at day 0 and than in MenACWY recipients. Because no samples from the day 14 peak response were available, repertoires could be characterized only after the peak T cell response. Epitopes outside the regions mutated in the B.1.351 and B.1.1.7 variants were reportedly recognized by nearly half of the unique spike-specific TCRs. In the small 56-69-year group, the increase in depth fell short of significance, most likely because of low power.

The CDR3 regions of human TCRbeta chains were analyzed by immunosequencing. For the original study's pipeline: TCRs in the repertoires were matched against a reference library of SARS-CoV-2-specific TCRs that had been generated with the MIRA antigen-specificity platform. Breadth meant the fraction of unique TCRs that were SARS-CoV-2-associated, whereas depth meant the fraction of total T cells that were SARS-CoV-2-associated. Using the MIRA data, each spike-specific TCR was assigned both to the spike region to which the TCR was reactive and to a CD4 or CD8 class. Log10-transformed breadth and depth values were compared by one-way ANOVA with Sidak's multiple comparisons tests. TCRdb provides this immuneACCESS table in a form limited to in-frame rearrangements. Some clones are lacking; in checked studies, under half of them reflect an unresolved V gene, and why the rest are absent is not known. The V and J calls and the clone size are those of that table, but D and trimming were determined from the DNA. In all, the sample holds fewer than 150,000 clones, and over 75% of those were seen once. Clones ranked in the top ten supply about 6% of the sample.

This TCR came from an adult who received the AZD1222 COVID-19 vaccine. The material was peripheral blood, obtained 28 days after the second AZD1222 dose. The sequence links TRBV5-4 to TRBJ2-1; the D gene cannot be resolved reliably. The CDR3 reads as follows: CASSLTINSYNEQFF. The sequenced DNA is TGTGCCAGCAGCTTGACTATAAACTCCTACAATGAGCAGTTCTTC.